The 19 T cell receptor beta chains below were found in one sample sequenced in a study of Ad26.COV2.S vaccination and SARS-CoV-2 variants. TCRdb keeps only in-frame clones here, not all; method: immunoSEQ multiplex PCR. The sample records around 350,000 clones, roughly nine tenths being singletons. Specimen: peripheral blood, collected after recovery from COVID-19. Receptors were obtained from a human donor who had recovered from COVID-19.

The chain is built from TRBV9 and TRBJ2-3; 9 bases are a match to TRBD2. Trimming removed 3 bases from V and 2 bases from J; junction bases left unmatched: 7. The CDR3 runs 16 residues. Germline V lookup: CDR1 SGDLS, CDR2 YYNGEE. CDR3 in amino acids: CASSAELAGNTDTQYF. DNA of the CDR3: TGTGCCAGCAGCGCAGAACTAGCGGGCAACACAGATACGCAGTATTTT.

The rearrangement joins TRBV12-5 to TRBJ2-1; possible D gene TRBD1, 6 bases. There are 15 residues in the CDR3. V lost 2 bases, J lost 9 bases, and 17 bases lay in between. Germline lookup yields CDR1 LGHNT and CDR2 FRNRAP. The DNA for the CDR3 is TGTGCTAGTGGTTTGCCCTTGGACAGCCTTCTTGAGCAGTTCTTC. It translates to CASGLPLDSLLEQFF.

The rearrangement joins TRBV19 to TRBJ1-5; tentative D call: TRBD1 (6 bases). The ends were cut back, 5 bases at V and 2 bases at J, with 13 bases in the middle. The germline gives CDR1 LNHDA, CDR2 SQIVND (reference sequence). There are 15 residues in the CDR3. For the CDR3, the DNA is TGTGCCAGTAGTGTGATCAGGGGAGGCAATCAGCCCCAGCATTTT. Translated, it gives CASSVIRGGNQPQHF.

The chain couples TRBV7-9 to TRBJ2-5; no reliable D call. CDR1 is SEHNR and CDR2 is FQNEAQ in the germline V gene (reference sequence). The V gene lost 1 base and the J gene lost 1 base, with 19 bases spanning the gap. There are 18 residues in the CDR3. CDR3: CASSLVNRLTKAQETQYF. The CDR3 nucleotides read TGTGCCAGCAGCTTAGTTAACCGACTCACCAAGGCCCAAGAGACCCAGTACTTC.

In DNA form, the CDR3 reads TGTGCCACCAGTGACCCCCGACAGGTTCCGACCGGGGAGCTGTTTTTT. This translates into CATSDPRQVPTGELFF. The chain couples TRBV24-1 to TRBJ2-2; D perhaps matches TRBD1 (6 bases). Germline lookup yields CDR1 KGHDR and CDR2 SFDVKD. Trimming pared 4 bases from V and 5 bases from J, leaving 16 bases between. The CDR3 is made up of 16 amino acids.

Concerning this clone: The sample has other DNA sequences that encode this CDR3 too. The chain uses TRBV5-4 and TRBJ2-2; D is possibly TRBD1 (5 bases). The CDR3 runs to 15 residues. With 0 bases removed from V and 2 bases from J, the gap between germline ends came to 8 bases. Germline V CDR1 and CDR2: SGHNT, YYREEE (reference sequence). As DNA, the CDR3 is TGTGCCAGCAGCTTGGGTCAGGGCAACACCGGGGAGCTGTTTTTT. This translates into CASSLGQGNTGELFF.

The chain combines TRBV5-8 with TRBJ2-3; a weak D match, TRBD1 (5 bases). Trimming stripped 4 bases from V and 3 bases from J, with 6 bases between. CDR3 length equals 12 residues. Germline CDR1 reads SGHTS; CDR2 reads YDEGEE. CDR3 bases: TGTGCCAGCAGCCCAGGGACAGATACGCAGTATTTT. Protein sequence: CASSPGTDTQYF.

The CDR3 sequence: CASSFLGAGMNTEAFF. The CDR3 region has the DNA TGTGCCAGCAGCTTCCTTGGGGCGGGAATGAACACTGAAGCTTTCTTT. The chain joins TRBV11-2 to TRBJ1-1; perhaps TRBD1 as D (5 bases). The germline CDR1 and CDR2 sequences are SGHAT and FQNNGV. V gave up 3 bases and J gave up 0 bases, with 14 bases separating them. This CDR3 is 16 amino acids long.

This chain uses TRBV7-2 with TRBJ1-2; 10 bases align to TRBD1. Germline V gene sequence: CDR1 SGHTA, CDR2 FQGNSA. V gave up 1 base and J gave up 5 bases; unmatched junction bases: 7. This CDR3 contains 16 residues. DNA of the CDR3: TGTGCCAGCAGCTTAGTCCCGGGACAGGGGTTTTATGGCTACACCTTC. Its protein is CASSLVPGQGFYGYTF.

J is TRBJ2-7 and V is TRBV13; TRBD1 might be the D (6 bases). Trimming shortened V by 3 bases and J by 2 bases, and 14 bases separated the two germline ends. Germline CDR1 is PRHDT and CDR2 is FYEKMQ (reference sequence). The CDR3 has 15 residues. CDR3 protein: CASSFRPGQAYEQYF. As DNA, the CDR3 is TGTGCCAGCAGCTTCCGTCCGGGACAAGCCTACGAGCAGTACTTC.

CDR3 residues: CASSLDDGRAKNIQYF. As DNA, the CDR3 is TGTGCCAGCAGCTTGGACGATGGGAGGGCCAAAAACATTCAGTACTTC. The chain joins TRBV5-6 to TRBJ2-4, with TRBD2 as a possible D gene (6 bases). CDR1 and CDR2 from the germline V gene are SGHDT and YYEEEE. The CDR3 loop spans 16 amino acids. V dropped 0 bases and J dropped 1 base, with 11 bases sitting between them.

The genes are TRBV2 and TRBJ1-1, with TRBD1 identical over 11 bases. The junction had 4 bases not matched to a gene; V was cut back by 7 bases and J by 6 bases. This CDR3 has 13 residues. CDR1 and CDR2 from the germline V gene are SNHLY and FYNNEI. The CDR3 protein is CASKGQGGSEAFF. CDR3 DNA sequence: TGTGCCAGCAAGGGACAGGGGGGCTCTGAAGCTTTCTTT.

This chain joins TRBV6-6 and TRBJ1-4; 7 bases line up with TRBD1. The germline V gene has CDR1 MNHNY and CDR2 SVGAGI (reference sequence). The CDR3 totals 14 residues. V shed 0 bases and J 7 bases; nucleotides not matched to a gene: 2. The CDR3: CASSYSPGGEKLFF. The CDR3 region has the DNA TGTGCCAGCAGTTACTCCCCAGGGGGTGAAAAACTGTTTTTT.

The chain has TRBV5-8 and TRBJ1-2; D not certain. The CDR3 extends over 15 amino acids. Trimming left V 0 bases short and J 4 bases short, with 13 bases between. Germline V lookup: CDR1 SGHTS, CDR2 YDEGEE. DNA for the CDR3: TGTGCCAGCAGCTTGGGTCTTGGGTCGAGCTATGGCTACACCTTC. This codes for CASSLGLGSSYGYTF.

The J gene is TRBJ2-5, the V gene TRBV5-6, with 11 bases identical to TRBD2. J gave up 5 bases and V 4 bases, and 10 bases lay outside the gene matches. The CDR3 length is 16 residues. Germline V lookup: CDR1 SGHDT, CDR2 YYEEEE. CDR3 sequence (DNA): TGTGCCAGCAGCCCTAGCGGGGGGCTATGGAGGGAGACCCAGTACTTC. The encoded protein is CASSPSGGLWRETQYF.

The V call is TRBV2, the J call TRBJ2-5, with D unresolved. CDR1 and CDR2 from the germline V gene are SNHLY and FYNNEI. Trimming stripped 3 bases from V and 2 bases from J, with 7 bases between. The CDR3 length is 13 residues. The CDR3 DNA sequence: TGTGCCAGCAGTGATAACCTGCAAGAGACCCAGTACTTC. It specifies CASSDNLQETQYF.

CDR3 sequence (DNA): TGTGCCAGCAGCCGGGACAGAATCTACGAGCAGTACTTC. Its protein is CASSRDRIYEQYF. This chain uses TRBV6-5 with TRBJ2-7; 7 bases map to TRBD1. The CDR3 spans 13 residues. CDR1 and CDR2 (germline): MNHEY, SVGAGI. The V and J ends lost 6 bases and 3 bases, in that order; junction bases with no gene match: 5.

This chain links TRBV5-1 with TRBJ1-2; tentative D call: TRBD1 (6 bases). The CDR3 has 14 amino acids. V dropped 2 bases and J dropped 3 bases, with 11 bases sitting between them. Germline V gene sequence: CDR1 SGHRS, CDR2 YFSETQ. CDR3 loop: CASSFWGADYGYTF. Here the CDR3 DNA reads TGCGCCAGCAGCTTTTGGGGGGCCGACTATGGCTACACCTTC.

The chain is built from TRBV10-1 and TRBJ1-6; possibly TRBD1 for D (5 bases). This CDR3 is 13 amino acids long. Germline CDR1 WNHNN, CDR2 SYGVQD (reference sequence). Trimming pared 5 bases from V and 7 bases from J, leaving 9 bases between. The DNA for the CDR3 is TGCGCCAGCAGTATAGGGGTCAATTCACCCCTCCACTTT. Residues: CASSIGVNSPLHF.